These T cell receptor beta chains were read from a single sample in a study of beta chain features in type 1 diabetes. Libraries were prepared by immunoSEQ multiplex PCR; TCRdb keeps only in-frame clonotypes and omits some of them. The table shows about 900,000 clones, with about a sixth occurring only once. The material sequenced was naive CD4+ T cells from blood. These receptors originate from a woman aged 18-29 years in good health. Both conserved end residues are part of each CDR3. Fields, in order: V gene, clone size, D gene, J gene, CDR3 protein, CDR3 DNA. A D gene is named only where the DNA matches it firmly. Where a row states a size, it is once, few, many or the class of an expanded clone; other rows omit it.

v_gene: TRBV28; abundance: -; d_gene: -; j_gene: TRBJ1-1; CDR3aa: CASSTTGNTEAFF; CDR3nt: TGTGCCAGCAGTACGACAGGGAACACTGAAGCTTTCTTT
v_gene: TRBV11-2; abundance: -; d_gene: -; j_gene: TRBJ2-7; CDR3aa: CASSPQGAYEQYF; CDR3nt: TGTGCCAGCAGCCCACAGGGAGCCTACGAGCAGTACTTC
v_gene: TRBV29-1; abundance: -; d_gene: -; j_gene: TRBJ2-5; CDR3aa: CSVGRQEETQYF; CDR3nt: TGCAGCGTTGGGAGACAGGAAGAGACCCAGTACTTC
v_gene: TRBV5-4; abundance: once; d_gene: TRBD2; j_gene: TRBJ2-3; CDR3aa: CASSFPRAGESQYF; CDR3nt: TGTGCCAGCAGCTTCCCAAGAGCGGGAGAGTCGCAGTATTTT
v_gene: TRBV7-2; abundance: few; d_gene: TRBD1; j_gene: TRBJ2-3; CDR3aa: CASSLTFGQGLDTQYF; CDR3nt: TGTGCCAGCAGCTTAACGTTTGGACAGGGGTTAGATACGCAGTATTTT
v_gene: TRBV4-3; abundance: few; d_gene: TRBD2; j_gene: TRBJ2-3; CDR3aa: CASSQDRGRRDTQYF; CDR3nt: TGCGCCAGCAGCCAAGACCGCGGGAGGAGAGATACGCAGTATTTT
v_gene: TRBV2; abundance: -; d_gene: TRBD1; j_gene: TRBJ2-7; CDR3aa: CASRTDRGSYEQYF; CDR3nt: TGTGCCAGCAGGACGGACAGGGGCTCCTACGAGCAGTACTTC
v_gene: TRBV7-9; abundance: -; d_gene: TRBD2; j_gene: TRBJ2-1; CDR3aa: CASSPTAGGYNEQFF; CDR3nt: TGTGCCAGCAGTCCAACAGCGGGAGGCTACAATGAGCAGTTCTTC
v_gene: TRBV18; abundance: once; d_gene: -; j_gene: TRBJ2-5; CDR3aa: CASSLLPGGARETQYF; CDR3nt: TGTGCCAGCTCACTACTCCCTGGAGGGGCGAGGGAGACCCAGTACTTC
v_gene: TRBV25-1; abundance: few; d_gene: -; j_gene: TRBJ1-2; CDR3aa: CASSGTVYGYTF; CDR3nt: TGTGCCAGCAGTGGGACAGTCTATGGCTACACCTTC
v_gene: TRBV7-3; abundance: few; d_gene: TRBD1; j_gene: TRBJ1-1; CDR3aa: CASSLTPRGRQGYTEAFF; CDR3nt: TGTGCCAGCAGCTTAACCCCCAGGGGGAGACAGGGGTACACTGAAGCTTTCTTT
v_gene: TRBV27; abundance: -; d_gene: TRBD2; j_gene: TRBJ2-2; CDR3aa: CASTPGGRGGELFF; CDR3nt: TGTGCCAGCACCCCGGGGGGAAGGGGCGGGGAGCTGTTTTTT
v_gene: TRBV7-2; abundance: -; d_gene: -; j_gene: TRBJ1-1; CDR3aa: CASSQLGPTEAFF; CDR3nt: TGTGCCAGCAGCCAACTCGGACCCACTGAAGCTTTCTTT
v_gene: TRBV27; abundance: few; d_gene: TRBD1; j_gene: TRBJ2-7; CDR3aa: CASSPGTGKHEQYF; CDR3nt: TGTGCCAGCAGCCCAGGGACAGGGAAACACGAGCAGTACTTC
v_gene: TRBV6-1; abundance: few; d_gene: -; j_gene: TRBJ2-5; CDR3aa: CASSRNRIPQGTQYF; CDR3nt: TGTGCCAGCAGCCGGAATCGAATCCCTCAAGGGACCCAGTACTTC
v_gene: TRBV29-1; abundance: -; d_gene: TRBD1; j_gene: TRBJ1-1; CDR3aa: CSVETQGARRAFF; CDR3nt: TGCAGCGTTGAAACGCAGGGGGCGAGGCGAGCTTTCTTT
v_gene: TRBV28; abundance: -; d_gene: -; j_gene: TRBJ1-2; CDR3aa: CASRMSYGYTF; CDR3nt: TGTGCCAGCAGAATGTCATATGGCTACACCTTC
v_gene: TRBV7-9; abundance: -; d_gene: TRBD2; j_gene: TRBJ2-7; CDR3aa: CASSFVAGPYEQYF; CDR3nt: TGTGCCAGCAGCTTCGTAGCGGGACCCTACGAGCAGTACTTC
v_gene: TRBV7-9; abundance: -; d_gene: -; j_gene: TRBJ1-1; CDR3aa: CASSLLVGFLEREAFF; CDR3nt: TGTGCCAGCAGCTTATTAGTAGGCTTTCTAGAACGGGAAGCTTTCTTT